These T cell receptor beta chains were read from a single sample in a study of blood T cell repertoires in COVID-19. The method was immunoSEQ multiplex PCR; TCRdb's version includes in-frame clones alone and lacks a portion of them. This sample yields just over 650,000 clones, of which 85% to 90% are seen a single time; 0.2% to 0.3% belongs to the top ten. Sequences were obtained from peripheral blood. The receptors here all came from a woman aged 18-35 years with acute or convalescent COVID-19. The CDR3 runs from the conserved cysteine through the conserved F or W. The D gene is left open where the match is weak. The size entry is marked missing in some rows and otherwise reads once, few, many or a size class.

V: TRBV7-3
D: -
size: -
J: TRBJ1-2
DNA: TGTGCCAGCAGCTTAACTCCAGGGGTGGGCTACACCTTC
CDR3: CASSLTPGVGYTF

V: TRBV3-1/TRBV3-2
D: -
size: -
J: TRBJ1-2
DNA: TGTGCCAGCAGCCAAGACCCCCAGGGCCTATGGAGCTACACCTTC
CDR3: CASSQDPQGLWSYTF

V: TRBV27
D: -
size: -
J: TRBJ1-6
DNA: TGTGCCAGCAGTACTGCGGGGGAAAGGGGGAATTCACCCCTCCACTTT
CDR3: CASSTAGERGNSPLHF

V: TRBV24-1
D: TRBD2
size: -
J: TRBJ2-1
DNA: TGTGCCACCGGGGAGCTAAACGGGGGGGCTTCCAATGAGCAGTTCTTC
CDR3: CATGELNGGASNEQFF

V: TRBV18
D: -
size: -
J: TRBJ1-1
DNA: TGTGCCAGCTCACGGACAGCGAACACTGAAGCTTTCTTT
CDR3: CASSRTANTEAFF

V: TRBV29-1
D: -
size: once
J: TRBJ2-3
DNA: TGCAGCGTCGGTGATCGAACAGATACGCAGTATTTT
CDR3: CSVGDRTDTQYF

V: TRBV6-5
D: -
size: -
J: TRBJ1-2
DNA: TGTGCCAGCAGCCGGGGATTGGGAGGGGTCTATGGCTACACCTTC
CDR3: CASSRGLGGVYGYTF

V: TRBV30
D: TRBD1
size: -
J: TRBJ2-2
DNA: TGTGCCTGGAGTGTAGGCGACAGGGACACCGGGGAGCTGTTTTTT
CDR3: CAWSVGDRDTGELFF

V: TRBV5-5
D: -
size: -
J: TRBJ2-3
DNA: TGTGCCAGCAGACTACAGGGAGATAGGCAGTATTTT
CDR3: CASRLQGDRQYF

V: TRBV25-1
D: -
size: once
J: TRBJ2-2
DNA: TGTGCTTCCCAGGAACATACTAACACCGGGGAGCTGTTTTTT
CDR3: CASQEHTNTGELFF

V: TRBV12-2
D: -
size: -
J: TRBJ1-6
DNA: TGTGCAAGTCGCTCAACCCGACAGGGTACCCATAATTCACCCCTCCACTTT
CDR3: CASRSTRQGTHNSPLHF